The rows below give T cell receptor beta chains drawn from one sample of a study of T cell repertoires and Cas9 in healthy adults. TCRdb's table, derived via immunoSEQ multiplex PCR, lists solely in-frame clones and lacks some. The table includes approximately 14,000 clones, around nine tenths detected once. Source material: Tregs (CD4+, CD25+, CD127-, CD137-, CD154-) from PBMCs; culture status not recorded. All receptors come from a human donor in good health. The CDR3 runs from the conserved cysteine through the conserved F or W. D genes are given only for firm matches. Rows give clone size only sometimes, using once, few, many, or a class for an expanded clone.

TRBV28	.	TRBJ2-5	.	TGTGCCAGCAGTTTGCCGGGGACCCAAGAGACCCAGTACTTC	CASSLPGTQETQYF
TRBV2	.	TRBJ2-2	.	TGTGCCATCCTGGACAGGAACACCGGGGAGCTGTTTTTT	CAILDRNTGELFF
TRBV21-1	once	TRBJ1-5	.	TGTGCCAGCAGCATACAGGGGACAATAAATCAGCCCCAGCATTTT	CASSIQGTINQPQHF
TRBV10-1	.	TRBJ2-1	TRBD1	TGCGCCAGCAGTGAGGGGACAGGAGGCTTCAATGAGCAGTTCTTC	CASSEGTGGFNEQFF
TRBV5-8	.	TRBJ2-7	.	TGTGCCATTCCGGCAGGGCGCCGAGAGCAGTACTTC	CAIPAGRREQYF
TRBV6-1	.	TRBJ1-3	.	TGTGCCAGCAGTGACAGTGGGGGAAACACCATATATTTT	CASSDSGGNTIYF
TRBV4-2	.	TRBJ2-5	.	TGTGCCAGCAGCCAAGGGGGCGGGAACCAAGAGACCCAGTACTTC	CASSQGGGNQETQYF
TRBV5-1	.	TRBJ2-5	TRBD2	TGCGCCAGCAGCTTGCGGGGGGGCCAAGAGACCCAGTACTTC	CASSLRGGQETQYF
TRBV4-1	.	TRBJ2-6	.	TGCGCCAGCAGCCAAGATGTTGAGAGCTCTGGGGCCAACGTCCTGACTTTC	CASSQDVESSGANVLTF
TRBV7-8	.	TRBJ2-5	.	TGTGCCAGCAGCTTAGTGGAGACCCAGTACTTC	CASSLVETQYF
TRBV19	.	TRBJ1-6	.	TGTGCCAGTAGCACTCCGGGGGTACTCGGGAATTCACCCCTCCACTTT	CASSTPGVLGNSPLHF
TRBV5-6	few	TRBJ1-4	.	TGTGCCAGCAGCTTGGGACAGGATAATGAAAAACTGTTTTTT	CASSLGQDNEKLFF
TRBV7-9	.	TRBJ2-5	TRBD2	TGTGCCAGCAGCTCGGCTAGCGGATCCCAAGAGACCCAGTACTTC	CASSSASGSQETQYF
TRBV7-9	.	TRBJ1-2	.	TGTGCCAGCAGCTCGACAGGAAACTATGGCTACACCTTC	CASSSTGNYGYTF
TRBV5-6	.	TRBJ2-2	.	TGTGCCAGCAGCTTTTCTAGCAGGGAGCTGTTTTTT	CASSFSSRELFF
TRBV6-6	.	TRBJ1-1	.	TGTGCCAGCAGTTACTTTGACAACACTGAAGCTTTCTTT	CASSYFDNTEAFF
TRBV2	.	TRBJ2-3	.	TGTGCCAGCAAGGGGCAGAGCACAGATACGCAGTATTTT	CASKGQSTDTQYF
TRBV10-3	.	TRBJ2-5	TRBD2	TGTGCCATCAGCGCTAGCGGGGCCCCAGAGACCCAGTACTTC	CAISASGAPETQYF
TRBV5-1	.	TRBJ2-3	.	TGCGCCAGCAGCTTGGCCCCAGATACGCAGTATTTT	CASSLAPDTQYF
TRBV5-6	.	TRBJ2-1	TRBD2	TGTGCCAGCAGCTTGGCAAGGACTAGCGTGGGTGAGCAGTTCTTC	CASSLARTSVGEQFF
TRBV25-1	.	TRBJ1-6	.	TGTGCCAGCAAGGGGGGAGAGGATTCACCCCTCCACTTT	CASKGGEDSPLHF
TRBV27	.	TRBJ2-3	TRBD1	TGTGCCAGCAGTTCGCAAAGGGGGCGCGCCAAAGATACGCAGTATTTT	CASSSQRGRAKDTQYF
TRBV19	.	TRBJ1-5	.	TGTGCCGTAGGGATCGATAACCTTTTCTCATGGCCCCAGCATTTT	CAVGIDNLFSWPQHF
TRBV6-1	.	TRBJ1-6	.	TGTGCCAGCAGTGATTTCAGGGAGTTCTCACCCCTCCACTTT	CASSDFREFSPLHF
TRBV6-1	.	TRBJ1-2	TRBD1	TGTGCCAGCAGGACCGGGACAGAAGGTCTATATGGCTACACCTTC	CASRTGTEGLYGYTF
TRBV29-1	.	TRBJ1-1	.	TGCAGCGTTTCGTGGACACTGAACACTGAAGCTTTCTTT	CSVSWTLNTEAFF
TRBV2	.	TRBJ2-5	.	TGTGCCAGCACCCAAACAGGATCCCAAGAGACCCAGTACTTC	CASTQTGSQETQYF
TRBV5-4	once	TRBJ2-7	TRBD2	TGTGCCAGCAGAGCTAGCGGGGGGGGCCCTCTAGAGCAGTACTTC	CASRASGGGPLEQYF
TRBV4-2	.	TRBJ2-5	TRBD1	TGTGCCAGCAGCCGGGACAGCCAAGAGACCCAGTACTTC	CASSRDSQETQYF
TRBV5-4	.	TRBJ1-6	.	TGTGCCAGCAGCGCCAGAGATAATTCACCCCTCCACTTT	CASSARDNSPLHF
TRBV6-1	few	TRBJ2-1	TRBD2	TGTGCCAGCAGGGGGACTAGGTCATACAATGAGCAGTTCTTC	CASRGTRSYNEQFF
TRBV28	.	TRBJ1-5	TRBD1	TGTGCCAGCAGGAACCGGGACAGGAGCTATAGCAATCAGCCCCAGCATTTT	CASRNRDRSYSNQPQHF
TRBV6-6	.	TRBJ2-1	.	TGTGCCAGCAGCCAGGGTAGTTCCTACAATGAGCAGTTCTTC	CASSQGSSYNEQFF
TRBV29-1	.	TRBJ2-5	TRBD1	TGCAGCGGTTGGGACAGGGGGCGAGAGACCCAGTACTTC	CSGWDRGRETQYF
TRBV2	.	TRBJ2-1	TRBD2	TGTGCCAGCAGTGAAGTGACTAGCGGGAGCTCCTACAATGAGCAGTTCTTC	CASSEVTSGSSYNEQFF
TRBV19	.	TRBJ2-3	.	TGTGCCAGTAGTCAAACAGGGACTAGCACAGATACGCAGTATTTT	CASSQTGTSTDTQYF
TRBV9	.	TRBJ2-1	.	TGTGCCAGCAGCGTATTGGATCGAACACACCAGTTCTTC	CASSVLDRTHQFF
TRBV5-1	.	TRBJ2-5	.	TGCGCCAGCAGCCCCCTTGGGGACATCCACCAAGAGACCCAGTACTTC	CASSPLGDIHQETQYF
TRBV2	once	TRBJ1-2	.	TGTGCCAGCAGCGGAGAACTCCGAAACTATGGCTACACCTTC	CASSGELRNYGYTF
TRBV6-6	.	TRBJ1-1	.	TGTGCCAGCTTTGTCTGGGGTACGAACACTGAAGCTTTCTTT	CASFVWGTNTEAFF
TRBV4-1	.	TRBJ1-2	.	TGCGCCAGCAGCCAAAACTATGGCTACACCTTC	CASSQNYGYTF
TRBV5-8	.	TRBJ1-2	.	TGTGCCAGCAGCTTTTACAGGGAGAACTATGGCTACACCTTC	CASSFYRENYGYTF
TRBV5-1	.	TRBJ2-5	.	TGCGCCAGCAGAGACTGGGGGCGTGTCGAGACCCAGTACTTC	CASRDWGRVETQYF
TRBV11-2	.	TRBJ1-2	.	TGTGCCAGCAGCCCGACTTCTAACTATGGCTACACCTTC	CASSPTSNYGYTF
TRBV30	few	TRBJ1-5	TRBD1	TGTGCCTGGAGCCACCCCGGGACAGGGTCACATCAGCCCCAGCATTTT	CAWSHPGTGSHQPQHF
TRBV2	once	TRBJ2-7	.	TGTGCCAGCAGCCTCAGCTCCTACGAGCAGTACTTC	CASSLSSYEQYF
TRBV28	.	TRBJ1-6	.	TGTGCCAGCAGAGAGGGGGGGTCCCGCTATAATTCACCCCTCCACTTT	CASREGGSRYNSPLHF
TRBV6-1	.	TRBJ2-3	.	TGTGCCAGCAGCCTTTCCGGGGCAAACACAGATACGCAGTATTTT	CASSLSGANTDTQYF
TRBV19	.	TRBJ2-3	TRBD2	TGTGCCAGTAGTTTTCCGGGACTACGGGATACGCAGTATTTT	CASSFPGLRDTQYF
TRBV15	.	TRBJ1-4	.	TGTGCCACCAGGGGACATGGACTTAATGAAAAACTGTTTTTT	CATRGHGLNEKLFF
TRBV27	.	TRBJ1-2	.	TGTGCCAGCAGCCGCCGTGGGTCCAGCGGGGGCTACACCTTC	CASSRRGSSGGYTF
TRBV6-5	.	TRBJ1-1	.	TGTGCCAGCAGCCCCCCTGGGGGGGTTGGCACTGAAGCTTTCTTT	CASSPPGGVGTEAFF
TRBV18	.	TRBJ1-2	.	TGTGCCAGCTCACCAGAACCGGACGCTCTTTATTCCGATGGCTACACCTTC	CASSPEPDALYSDGYTF